This passage covers 5 T cell receptor beta chains from one sample sequenced in a study of vaccination effects on CD4 cells after COVID-19 (dated 2022 in TCRdb). Libraries were made using the immunoSEQ multiplex PCR assay. TCRdb limited this immuneACCESS table to in-frame rearrangements with V and J called. A share of clones is missing; checked studies link under half to unresolved V genes, and the rest is unexplained. Present in this sample are roughly 54,000 clones, approximately 73% of which were seen just once. The ten largest clones take up around 5.5% of the sample. In the ViraFEST assay, PBMC were stimulated with viral peptide pools, and TCR sequencing was then used to find antigen-specific CD4+ T cell clonotypes based on their expansion. After 10 days of culture, CD4+ T cells were isolated with the EasySep CD4+ T cell isolation kit. Convalescent patients had PCR-confirmed SARS-CoV-2 infection between March and December 2020, before Alpha, Beta and Delta variants emerged in the United States.

Which antigens these TCRs recognize remains unknown. This specimen was CD4+ T cells from PBMCs cultured with HIV peptides, taken before COVID-19 vaccination. Read against the paper, the sample's cell subset or site label means: HIV-1 Nef peptide pool negative control/reference culture. The receptors shown here come from a human donor who had a prior SARS-CoV-2 infection.

This clone was counted once. The V and J genes are TRBV6-4 and TRBJ1-2; D unresolved. Germline CDR1 is MRHNA and CDR2 is SNTAGT. V was clipped by 6 bases and J by 9 bases, with 26 bases between them. This CDR3 comprises 16 residues. CDR3 sequence reads: CASRGLDGPALERYTF. CDR3 nucleotide sequence: TGTGCCAGCAGGGGGTTAGACGGACCGGCTCTTGAACGCTACACCTTC.

V usage is TRBV5-6 and J usage is TRBJ2-7, with TRBD2 matching 9 bases. Germline V gene sequence: CDR1 SGHDT, CDR2 YYEEEE. The CDR3 contains 15 residues. Germline trimming cut 0 bases from V and 5 bases from J; bases unmatched to any gene: 6. The CDR3 DNA is TGTGCCAGCAGCTTGGCGCTTAGCGGGGGTGACGAGCAGTACTTC. This sequence encodes CASSLALSGGDEQYF.

V usage is TRBV6-1 and J usage is TRBJ1-5, with no clear D. This CDR3 region has 15 residues. Germline CDR1 is MNHNS and CDR2 is SASEGT. V shed 6 bases and J shed 0 bases, with 12 bases lying between them. CDR3 loop: CASSLFRDSNQPQHF. For the CDR3, the DNA is TGTGCCAGCAGCTTGTTCCGGGATAGCAATCAGCCCCAGCATTTT.

This clone was observed a handful of times. The genes are TRBV18 and TRBJ2-1, with D hard to call. CDR3 size: 14 residues. Germline loops: CDR1 KGHSH, CDR2 LQKENI. Trimming took off 0 bases at V and 8 bases at J, with 11 bases between the two ends. The CDR3 DNA is TGTGCCAGCTCACCACCCACTTGGGCGGATGAGCAGTTCTTC. Protein product: CASSPPTWADEQFF.

This clone has just a few counts. V and J are TRBV5-6 and TRBJ1-5; the match to TRBD1 covers 7 bases. J gave up 9 bases and V 0 bases, and 6 bases lay outside the gene matches. CDR1 and CDR2 (germline): SGHDT, YYEEEE. There are 14 residues in the CDR3. The CDR3: CASSLGTGPSPQHF. The CDR3 DNA follows: TGTGCCAGCAGCTTGGGGACAGGTCCTTCGCCCCAGCATTTT.